The clone carrying this TCR beta chain was seen ten or more times. Other DNA sequences from this sample encode an identical CDR3 as well. CDR1 and CDR2 (germline): KGHSH, LQKENI. The CDR3 is made up of 13 amino acids. Trimming pared 2 bases from V and 5 bases from J, leaving 7 bases between. The data are from a study of blood T cell repertoires in COVID-19. Overall study: Sample material is recorded as cDNA or gDNA derived from T cells, B-cell-depleted T cells, or PBMCs.

How the authors handled the data: Amplification of reference gene primers provided the estimated nucleated cell counts. Only in-frame clones appear in the TCRdb table, and some are missing; sequencing was by immunoSEQ multiplex PCR. V and J calls and clone size are those listed in that table; D and trimming were worked out from the DNA. Of fewer than 500,000 clones listed, around 87% are singletons. Participants, about 18 to 90 years old, spanned under 30 US areas. Each participant's cohort was designated according to participant-reported clinical history. The sequence was collected from a man aged 30-40 years who had recovered from COVID-19. The sample was PBMCs or T cells enriched from blood (not recorded which). V usage is TRBV18 and J usage is TRBJ1-5; D is uncertain. In DNA, the CDR3 is TGTGCCAGCTCACCAGGTACGGATCAGCCCCAGCATTTT. It specifies CASSPGTDQPQHF.